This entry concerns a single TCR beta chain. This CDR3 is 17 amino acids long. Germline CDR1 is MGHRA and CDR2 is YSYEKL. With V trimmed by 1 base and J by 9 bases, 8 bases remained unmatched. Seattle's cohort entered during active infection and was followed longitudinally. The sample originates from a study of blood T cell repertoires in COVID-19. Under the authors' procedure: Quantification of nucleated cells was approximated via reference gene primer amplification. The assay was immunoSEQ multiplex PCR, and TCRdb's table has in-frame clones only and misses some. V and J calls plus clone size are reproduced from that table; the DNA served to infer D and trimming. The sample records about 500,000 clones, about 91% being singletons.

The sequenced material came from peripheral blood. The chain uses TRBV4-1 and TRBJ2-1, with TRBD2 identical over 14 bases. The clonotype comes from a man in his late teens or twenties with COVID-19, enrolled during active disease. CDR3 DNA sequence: TGCGCCAGCAGCCAAGGGGGGACTAGCGGGAGTTTCGGTGAGCAGTTCTTC. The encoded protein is CASSQGGTSGSFGEQFF.